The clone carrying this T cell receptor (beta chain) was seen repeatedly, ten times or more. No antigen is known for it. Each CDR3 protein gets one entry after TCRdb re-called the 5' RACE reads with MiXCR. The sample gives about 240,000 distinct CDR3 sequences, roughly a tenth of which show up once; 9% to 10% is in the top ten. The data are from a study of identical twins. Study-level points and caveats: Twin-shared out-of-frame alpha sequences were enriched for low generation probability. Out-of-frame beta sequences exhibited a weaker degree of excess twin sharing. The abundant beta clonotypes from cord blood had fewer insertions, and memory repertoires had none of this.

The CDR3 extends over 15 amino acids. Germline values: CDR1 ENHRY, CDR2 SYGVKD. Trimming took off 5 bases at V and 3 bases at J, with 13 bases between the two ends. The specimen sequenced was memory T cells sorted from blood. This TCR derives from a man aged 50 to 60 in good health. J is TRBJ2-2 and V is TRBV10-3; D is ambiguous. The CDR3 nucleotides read TGTGCCATCAGTTCGGGCCCAGTGGACACCGGGGAGCTGTTTTTT. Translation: CAISSGPVDTGELFF.